The 29 T cell receptor beta chains given below trace back to one sample, sequenced in a study of T cell repertoires in cytomegalovirus infection. Their recognized antigens are unknown. A single record per CDR3 protein comes from TCRdb applying MiXCR to the reads. The sample gives about 920,000 distinct CDR3 sequences, roughly 30% of which show up once; around 15% is in the top ten. The sequencing used cultured CD8+ T cells from PBMCs, collected from culture after CMV antigen stimulation. These receptors were obtained from a human donor in good health (CMV status not recorded). Some clones in this sample may be carry-over from other donors' samples.

The chain is built from TRBV7-6 and TRBJ2-1; D gene ambiguous. The V and J ends lost 1 base and 4 bases respectively, with 5 bases between them. Germline-derived CDR1 and CDR2 are SGHVS and FNYEAQ. The CDR3 sequence is 13 residues long. The CDR3 DNA is TGTGCCAGCAGCTTAGTATGGTACAATGAGCAGTTCTTC. It specifies CASSLVWYNEQFF.

This clonotype was recorded a few times. The V gene is TRBV7-8, the J gene TRBJ2-1; D might be TRBD1 (5 bases). The CDR3 is 12 residues long. Trimming pared 5 bases from V and 12 bases from J, leaving 14 bases between. Germline CDR1 SGHVS, CDR2 FQNEAQ. The DNA for the CDR3 is TGTGCCAGCAGCCCCCACAGGTTTTCGCAGTTCTTC. This translates into CASSPHRFSQFF.

Many counts were recorded for this clonotype. V gene TRBV7-8 combines with J gene TRBJ2-2; possible D gene TRBD1, 6 bases. CDR1 and CDR2 (germline): SGHVS, FQNEAQ. V was clipped by 1 base and J by 0 bases, with 12 bases between them. This CDR3 has 17 residues. The CDR3 nucleotides read TGTGCCAGCAGCTTAGTTGTGGGGGCTACGAACACCGGGGAGCTGTTTTTT. Translating gives CASSLVVGATNTGELFF.

This clonotype was observed many times. The chain combines TRBV7-2 with TRBJ2-1; TRBD1 is a possible D gene (7 bases). The CDR3 runs to 13 residues. With 6 bases removed from V and 10 bases from J, the gap between germline ends came to 16 bases. CDR1 and CDR2 (germline): SGHTA, FQGNSA. DNA of the CDR3: TGTGCCAGCAGTTCAGGGGGGTCTCCGGAGCAGTTCTTC. Translation: CASSSGGSPEQFF.

This clonotype was seen only a few times. The chain couples TRBV6-1 to TRBJ1-6, with D possibly matching TRBD1 (6 bases). CDR3 length: 19 residues. CDR1 and CDR2 (germline): MNHNS, SASEGT. V was trimmed by 3 bases and J by 3 bases, leaving 21 bases between them. The CDR3 loop is CASSEYGTPNGVYNSPLHF. The CDR3 DNA follows: TGTGCCAGCAGTGAGTACGGGACACCTAATGGAGTCTATAATTCACCCCTCCACTTT.

V and J are TRBV27 and TRBJ1-1, with D hard to call. V was clipped by 4 bases and J by 3 bases, with 15 bases between them. Germline V CDR1 and CDR2: MNHEY, SMNVEV (reference sequence). CDR3 length: 15 amino acids. The DNA for the CDR3 is TGTGCCAGCAGTTCCTTTTTCCCCGGGGACACTGAAGCTTTCTTT. It yields the protein CASSSFFPGDTEAFF.

This clonotype was detected only a few times. CDR3 DNA sequence: TGTGCCAGCAGCCCGGACAGGGGGACCAGCTACGAGCAGTACGTC. Protein sequence: CASSPDRGTSYEQYV. V gene TRBV5-6 combines with J gene TRBJ2-7; TRBD1 aligns across 10 bases. The CDR3 has 15 amino acids. V was pared by 4 bases and J by 3 bases, with 7 bases of the junction left unmatched. The germline gives CDR1 SGHDT, CDR2 YYEEEE.

The gene calls are TRBV24-1 and TRBJ1-1; D possibly corresponds to TRBD1 (5 bases). The CDR3 sequence is 13 residues long. V was pared by 3 bases and J by 5 bases, with 9 bases between. Germline CDR1 and CDR2: KGHDR and SFDVKD. In nucleotides, the CDR3 is TGTGCCACCAGTGATGCAGGGTGGACTGAAGCTTTCTTT. Translation: CATSDAGWTEAFF.

This clonotype appeared many times. The J gene is TRBJ1-1, the V gene TRBV7-9; D not certain. CDR1 and CDR2 (germline): SEHNR, FQNEAQ (reference sequence). The CDR3 is made up of 14 amino acids. Trimming pared 5 bases from V and 1 base from J, leaving 11 bases between. The CDR3 nucleotides are TGTGCCAGCAGCCCTGGACCGAGGAACACTGAAGCTTTCTTT. This sequence encodes CASSPGPRNTEAFF. Variable domain in full (rest from reference TRBV7-9 and TRBJ1-1): DTGVSQNPRHKITKRGQNVTFRCDPISEHNRLYWYRQTLGQGPEFLTYFQNEAQLEKSRLLSDRFSAERPKGSFSTLEIQRTEQGDSAMYLCASSPGPRNTEAFFGQGTRLTVV.

The V gene is TRBV7-9, the J gene TRBJ2-7, with 9 bases lining up with TRBD1. V lost 5 bases and J lost 1; bases outside the gene matches: 15. The CDR3 is 18 residues long. Germline CDR1 reads SEHNR; CDR2 reads FQNEAQ (reference sequence). CDR3 coding DNA: TGTGCCAGCAGCCTAAGAGGTGTGGACAGGGGCGAATCCTACGAGCAGTACTTC. Residues: CASSLRGVDRGESYEQYF.

The J gene is TRBJ1-5, the V gene TRBV19, with D possibly being TRBD1 (6 bases). The germline CDR1 and CDR2 sequences are LNHDA and SQIVND (reference sequence). This CDR3 region has 16 residues. V lost 6 bases and J 4 bases, leaving 19 bases between the germline ends. Here the CDR3 DNA reads TGTGCCAGTAGCCTGGGGGCACTTAGGGCAAATCAGCCCCAGCATTTT. Translating gives CASSLGALRANQPQHF. Variable domain in full (rest from reference TRBV19 and TRBJ1-5): DGGITQSPKYLFRKEGQNVTLSCEQNLNHDAMYWYRQDPGQGLRLIYYSQIVNDFQKGDIAEGYSVSREKKESFPLTVTSAQKNPTAFYLCASSLGALRANQPQHFGDGTRLSIL.

This sequence joins TRBV7-8 and TRBJ2-7; 7 bases fit TRBD2. The CDR3 consists of 15 residues. CDR1 is SGHVS and CDR2 is FQNEAQ in the germline V gene. With 4 bases clipped from V and 3 bases from J, the junction kept 9 bases outside the gene matches. The CDR3 sequence is CASSWEGGADYEQYF. CDR3 in DNA: TGTGCCAGCAGCTGGGAGGGTGGCGCAGACTACGAGCAGTACTTC.

This sequence joins TRBV27 and TRBJ2-7; D unresolved. The CDR3 contains 14 residues. With 4 bases removed from V and 0 bases from J, the gap between germline ends came to 10 bases. Germline loops: CDR1 MNHEY, CDR2 SMNVEV (reference sequence). For the CDR3, the DNA is TGTGCCAGCAGTTCCGGGTCCAGCTCCTACGAGCAGTACTTC. It encodes CASSSGSSSYEQYF.

This clonotype appeared many times. This rearrangement joins TRBV12-3 or TRBV12-4 to TRBJ1-2; the D gene is possibly TRBD1 (6 bases). The CDR3 covers 14 residues. Between the trimmed V and J ends, which lost 3 bases and 4 bases, there was a span of 12 bases. For the CDR3, the DNA is TGTGCCAGCAGTTTGGGACACCCGATCTATGGCTACACCTTC. Protein product: CASSLGHPIYGYTF.

About this clonotype itself: Germline and junction disagree at one end, which may indicate a read error. The chain links TRBV6-5 to TRBJ2-1; D uncertain. The CDR3 extends over 14 amino acids. Germline V gene sequence: CDR1 MNHEY, CDR2 SVGAGI. CDR3 amino acids: CANSDLGSYNEQFF. DNA of the CDR3: TGTGCCAACAGTGACCTAGGGTCCTACAATGAGCAGTTCTTC.

This clonotype was picked up a small number of times. The genes are TRBV6-5 and TRBJ1-6, with 7 bases aligning to TRBD1. In germline, CDR1 is MNHEY, CDR2 SVGAGI. With 6 bases clipped from V and 7 bases from J, the junction kept 9 bases outside the gene matches. This CDR3 region has 15 residues. The CDR3 here is CASSPLEGANSPLHF. CDR3 bases: TGTGCCAGCAGCCCCCTCGAGGGGGCCAATTCACCCCTCCACTTT.

This clonotype was observed a handful of times. The rearrangement links TRBV5-6 to TRBJ1-1; D perhaps matches TRBD1 (6 bases). CDR1 is SGHDT, CDR2 YYEEEE, per germline. Trimming cost V 4 bases and J 4 bases, with 17 bases left between them. The CDR3 has 15 amino acids. CDR3 nucleotides: TGTGCCAGCAGCCCAATGTCGGGGGCGCTCACTGAAGCTTTCTTT. Its protein product is CASSPMSGALTEAFF. Variable domain in full (rest from reference TRBV5-6 and TRBJ1-1): DAGVTQSPTHLIKTRGQQVTLRCSPKSGHDTVSWYQQALGQGPQFIFQYYEEEERQRGNFPDRFSGHQFPNYSSELNVNALLLGDSALYLCASSPMSGALTEAFFGQGTRLTVV.

In this sample, this clonotype turned up a few times. The gene calls are TRBV6-5 and TRBJ2-1; D remains ambiguous. V shed 0 bases and J shed 8 bases, with 11 bases lying between them. This CDR3 is built from 14 residues. Germline V lookup: CDR1 MNHEY, CDR2 SVGAGI. The CDR3 nucleotides are TGTGCCAGCAGTTACTCGATTTCTGGGGATGAGCAGTTCTTC. Its protein is CASSYSISGDEQFF.

This clonotype was detected many times. This sequence joins TRBV4-1 and TRBJ2-7, with D maybe TRBD2 (5 bases). The ends were cut back, 0 bases at V and 1 base at J, with 7 bases in the middle. This CDR3 spans 14 amino acids. CDR1 is MGHRA, CDR2 YSYEKL, per germline. CDR3 sequence (DNA): TGCGCCAGCAGCCAAGAGCCGGGATCCTACGAGCAGTACTTC. Its translation is CASSQEPGSYEQYF.

This clonotype showed up just a few times. The chain joins TRBV10-1 to TRBJ2-3; the D gene could be TRBD1 or TRBD2 (6 bases each). The CDR3 consists of 15 residues. The V and J ends lost 5 bases and 5 bases respectively, with 17 bases between them. CDR1 and CDR2 from the germline V gene are WNHNN and SYGVQD (reference sequence). The CDR3 bases are TGCGCCAGCAGTCCCGGGACTCAGGGGATAGATACGCAGTATTTT. Amino acid sequence: CASSPGTQGIDTQYF.

This rearrangement joins TRBV4-1 to TRBJ2-2, with 7 positions matching TRBD1. CDR3 length: 17 amino acids. V shed 1 base and J 0 bases; nucleotides not matched to a gene: 5. Germline loops: CDR1 MGHRA, CDR2 YSYEKL. CDR3 DNA: TGCGCCAGCAGCCAAGGCGAGGGGGCTACGAACACCGGGGAGCTGTTTTTT. Translated: CASSQGEGATNTGELFF.

This clonotype has a handful of counts. The J gene is TRBJ2-3, the V gene TRBV5-4; D remains unclear. Trimming removed 0 bases from V and 2 bases from J, with 10 bases in between. This CDR3 has 15 residues. Germline V gene lookup returns CDR1 SGHNT and CDR2 YYREEE (reference sequence). The CDR3 sequence is CASSLGDLNTDTQYF. The CDR3 coding sequence is TGTGCCAGCAGCTTGGGGGATTTAAACACAGATACGCAGTATTTT.

This chain joins TRBV18 and TRBJ2-3; maybe TRBD1 (5 bases). The CDR3 has 15 amino acids. V shed 2 bases and J shed 2 bases, with 11 bases lying between them. The V gene's germline CDR1 is KGHSH and CDR2 LQKENI. CDR3 DNA sequence: TGTGCCAGCTCACCAGGGGCTAGTAACACAGATACGCAGTATTTT. Residues: CASSPGASNTDTQYF. Looking up the rest from reference TRBV18 and TRBJ2-3 gives the full variable domain: NAGVMQNPRHLVRRRGQEARLRCSPMKGHSHVYWYRQLPEEGLKFMVYLQKENIIDESGMPKERFSAEFPKEGPSILRIQQVVRGDSAAYFCASSPGASNTDTQYFGPGTRLTVL.

This clonotype has a count of ten or more. This chain joins TRBV19 and TRBJ2-7, with D perhaps matching TRBD1 (5 bases). The CDR3 has 15 residues. Germline assignment: CDR1 LNHDA and CDR2 SQIVND (reference sequence). Trimming stripped 3 bases from V and 5 bases from J, with 17 bases between. The CDR3 bases are TGTGCCAGTAGTATCATGGGGCGACGAGGCGACGAGCAGTACTTC. It is translated as CASSIMGRRGDEQYF. Supplemented by reference TRBV19 and TRBJ2-7, the full variable domain reads DGGITQSPKYLFRKEGQNVTLSCEQNLNHDAMYWYRQDPGQGLRLIYYSQIVNDFQKGDIAEGYSVSREKKESFPLTVTSAQKNPTAFYLCASSIMGRRGDEQYFGPGTRLTVT.

About this clonotype: It is likely a read error, because the conserved phenylalanine at the end of the CDR3 is missing. This chain connects TRBV7-2 to TRBJ1-1; TRBD1 aligns across 7 bases. The CDR3 spans 14 residues. Germline lookup yields CDR1 SGHTA and CDR2 FQGNSA. The V and J ends lost 2 bases and 6 bases, in that order; junction bases with no gene match: 6. This CDR3 is CASSLPFGQAEAFS. DNA for the CDR3: TGTGCCAGCAGCTTACCTTTCGGACAGGCTGAAGCTTTCTCT.

The rearrangement links TRBV5-4 to TRBJ2-7; D assignment may be TRBD1 or TRBD2 (5 bases each). There are 16 residues in the CDR3. Germline CDR1 is SGHNT and CDR2 is YYREEE (reference sequence). Trimming pared 0 bases from V and 2 bases from J, leaving 15 bases between. For the CDR3, the DNA is TGTGCCAGCAGCTTGGTGTGGCAGGGAGAACCCTACGAGCAGTACGTC. Translated: CASSLVWQGEPYEQYV.

The chain is built from TRBV12-5 and TRBJ1-6; 7 bases are shared with TRBD1. The CDR3 loop spans 15 amino acids. CDR1 is LGHNT, CDR2 FRNRAP, per germline. The V segment lost 6 bases and the J segment 4 bases; nucleotides outside the gene matches: 6. CDR3 in DNA: TGTGCTAGTGGAACAGGGGTTGTATATAATTCACCCCTCCACTTT. This encodes CASGTGVVYNSPLHF.

This chain uses TRBV6-5 with TRBJ2-5; D remains unclear. CDR3 size: 11 residues. Germline CDR1 reads MNHEY; CDR2 reads SVGAGI. The germline V and J ends were trimmed by 7 bases and 5 bases, with 8 bases remaining between them. CDR3: CASTGSETQYF. The CDR3 DNA reads as TGTGCCAGCACCGGAAGCGAGACCCAGTACTTC.

This clonotype was observed at least ten times. The chain carries TRBV7-2 and TRBJ2-5; D is undetermined. Per germline, CDR1 SGHTA and CDR2 FQGNSA. The CDR3 has 11 amino acids. The germline V and J ends were trimmed by 4 bases and 3 bases, with 3 bases remaining between them. The CDR3 here is CASSSEETQYF. DNA of the CDR3: TGTGCCAGCAGCTCCGAAGAGACCCAGTACTTC. Full variable domain (outside the CDR3, taken from reference TRBV7-2 and TRBJ2-5): GAGVSQSPSNKVTEKGKDVELRCDPISGHTALYWYRQSLGQGLEFLIYFQGNSAPDKSGLPSDRFSAERTGGSVSTLTIQRTQQEDSAVYLCASSSEETQYFGPGTRLLVL.